This T cell receptor beta chain was captured by sequencing in a study of blood T cells in healthy people across ages. Trimming removed 4 bases at V and 3 bases at J, with 9 bases between. The CDR3 covers 12 residues. CDR1 is SQVTM, CDR2 ANQGSEA, per germline. The study's findings and limits: TCR beta diversity, measured per million T cells, fell in a roughly linear way with age. Correlation between TCR beta diversity and naive T cell percentage was strong.

A second PCR, run for about 6 to 11 cycles, used a sample-barcoded 5' primer plus a J-beta primer mix. Researchers report that a template-switch adaptor with 12 random nucleotides tagged each cDNA molecule. Via MiXCR, TCRdb re-called the 5' RACE reads, giving one row per CDR3 protein. In the table there are under 2 million distinct CDR3 sequences, around 36% of which are singletons. This clonotype appeared many times. Its antigen remains unknown. Sequenced material: blood. The receptor was derived from a woman aged 25 to 39 in good health. The chain links TRBV29-1 to TRBJ2-5; D is perhaps TRBD1 (6 bases). CDR3 sequence: CSVAPGEETQYF. In nucleotides, the CDR3 is TGCAGCGTTGCCCCAGGGGAAGAGACCCAGTACTTC.